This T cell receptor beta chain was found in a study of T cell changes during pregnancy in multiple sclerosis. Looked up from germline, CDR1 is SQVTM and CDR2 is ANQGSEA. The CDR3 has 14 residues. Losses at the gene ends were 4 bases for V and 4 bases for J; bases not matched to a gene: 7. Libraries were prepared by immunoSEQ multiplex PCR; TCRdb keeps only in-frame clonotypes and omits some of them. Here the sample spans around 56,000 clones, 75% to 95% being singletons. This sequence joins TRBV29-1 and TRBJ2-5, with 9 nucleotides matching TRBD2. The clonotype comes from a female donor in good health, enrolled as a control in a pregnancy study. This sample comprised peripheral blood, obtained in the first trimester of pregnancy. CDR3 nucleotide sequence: TGCAGCGTTGTTGGCGGGAGGGCCGCAGAGACCCAGTACTTC. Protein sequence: CSVVGGRAAETQYF.